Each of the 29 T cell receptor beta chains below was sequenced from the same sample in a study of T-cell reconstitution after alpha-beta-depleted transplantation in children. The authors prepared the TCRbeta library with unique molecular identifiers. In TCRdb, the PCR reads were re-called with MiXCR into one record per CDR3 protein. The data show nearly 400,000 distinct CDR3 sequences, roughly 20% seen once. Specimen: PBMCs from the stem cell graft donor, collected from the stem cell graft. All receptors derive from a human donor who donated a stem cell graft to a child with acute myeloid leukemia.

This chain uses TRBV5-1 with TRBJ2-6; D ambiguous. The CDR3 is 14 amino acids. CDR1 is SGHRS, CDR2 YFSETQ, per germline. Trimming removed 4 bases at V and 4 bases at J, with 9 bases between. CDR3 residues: CASSLTAGANVLTF. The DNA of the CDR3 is TGCGCCAGCAGCCTGACTGCAGGGGCCAACGTCCTGACTTTC.

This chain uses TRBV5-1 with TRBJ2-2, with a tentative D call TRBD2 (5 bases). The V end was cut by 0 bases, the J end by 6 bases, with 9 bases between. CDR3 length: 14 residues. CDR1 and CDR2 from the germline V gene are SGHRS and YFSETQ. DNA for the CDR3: TGCGCCAGCAGCTTGGACGGGATCCCCGGGGAGCTGTTTTTT. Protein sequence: CASSLDGIPGELFF.

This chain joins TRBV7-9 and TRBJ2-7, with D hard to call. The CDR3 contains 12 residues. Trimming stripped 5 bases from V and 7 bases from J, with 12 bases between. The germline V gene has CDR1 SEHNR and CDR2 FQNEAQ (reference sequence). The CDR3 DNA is TGTGCCAGCAGCGACTTATCCTTGGAGCAGTACTTC. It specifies CASSDLSLEQYF.

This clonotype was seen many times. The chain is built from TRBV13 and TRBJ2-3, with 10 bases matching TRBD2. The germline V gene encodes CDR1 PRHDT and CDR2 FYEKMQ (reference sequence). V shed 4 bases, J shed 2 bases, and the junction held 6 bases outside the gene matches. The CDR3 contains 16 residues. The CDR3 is CASSSGLAVITDTQYF. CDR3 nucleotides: TGTGCCAGCAGCTCCGGACTAGCGGTTATCACAGATACGCAGTATTTT.

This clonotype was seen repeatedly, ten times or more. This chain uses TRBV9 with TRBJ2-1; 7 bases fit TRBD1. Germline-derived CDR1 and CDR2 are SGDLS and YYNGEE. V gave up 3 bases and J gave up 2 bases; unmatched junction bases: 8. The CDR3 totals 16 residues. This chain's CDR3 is CASSEGGFRTYNEQFF. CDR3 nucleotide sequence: TGTGCCAGCAGCGAAGGGGGCTTCCGCACCTACAATGAGCAGTTCTTC. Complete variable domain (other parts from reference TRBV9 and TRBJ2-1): DSGVTQTPKHLITATGQRVTLRCSPRSGDLSVYWYQQSLDQGLQFLIQYYNGEERAKGNILERFSAQQFPDLHSELNLSSLELGDSALYFCASSEGGFRTYNEQFFGPGTRLTVL.

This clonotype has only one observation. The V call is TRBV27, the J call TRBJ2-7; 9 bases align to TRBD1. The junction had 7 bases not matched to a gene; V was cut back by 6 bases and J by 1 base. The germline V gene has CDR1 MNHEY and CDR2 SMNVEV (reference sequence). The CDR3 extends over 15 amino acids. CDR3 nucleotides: TGTGCCAGCAGCCTCCGGGGACAGGGATCCTACGAGCAGTACTTC. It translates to CASSLRGQGSYEQYF.

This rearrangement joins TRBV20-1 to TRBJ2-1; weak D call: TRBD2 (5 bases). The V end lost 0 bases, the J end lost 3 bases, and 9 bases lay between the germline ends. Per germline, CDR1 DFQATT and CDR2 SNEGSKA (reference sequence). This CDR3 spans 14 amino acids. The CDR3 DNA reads TGCAGTGCTAGAGAATTCAGCGGCTACAATGAGCAGTTCTTC. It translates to CSAREFSGYNEQFF.

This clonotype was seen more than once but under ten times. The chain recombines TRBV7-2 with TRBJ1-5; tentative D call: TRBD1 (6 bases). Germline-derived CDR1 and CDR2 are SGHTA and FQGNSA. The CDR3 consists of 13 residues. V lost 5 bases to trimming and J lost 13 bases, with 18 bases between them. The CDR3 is CASSARRGVGQHF. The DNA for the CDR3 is TGTGCCAGCAGCGCCCGGAGGGGGGTGGGTCAGCATTTT.

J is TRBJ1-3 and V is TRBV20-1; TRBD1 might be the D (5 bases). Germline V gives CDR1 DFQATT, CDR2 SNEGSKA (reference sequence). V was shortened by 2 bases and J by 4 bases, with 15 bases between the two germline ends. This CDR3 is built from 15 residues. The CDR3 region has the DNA TGCAGTGCTAGACTGGGGGGGAGGTCCGGAAACACCATATATTTT. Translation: CSARLGGRSGNTIYF.

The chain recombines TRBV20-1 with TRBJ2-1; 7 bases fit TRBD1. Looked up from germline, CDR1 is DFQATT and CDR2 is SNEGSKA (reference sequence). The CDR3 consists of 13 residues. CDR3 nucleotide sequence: TGCAACCCGAGGGGGCAGGGTTTCAATGAGCAGTTCTTC. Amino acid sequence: CNPRGQGFNEQFF.

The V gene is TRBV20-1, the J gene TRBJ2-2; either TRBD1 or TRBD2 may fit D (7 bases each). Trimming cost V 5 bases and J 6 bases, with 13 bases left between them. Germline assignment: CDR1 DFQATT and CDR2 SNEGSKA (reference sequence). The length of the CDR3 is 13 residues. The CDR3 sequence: CSALRGGAGELFF. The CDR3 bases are TGCAGTGCTCTCAGGGGGGGGGCCGGGGAGCTGTTTTTT.

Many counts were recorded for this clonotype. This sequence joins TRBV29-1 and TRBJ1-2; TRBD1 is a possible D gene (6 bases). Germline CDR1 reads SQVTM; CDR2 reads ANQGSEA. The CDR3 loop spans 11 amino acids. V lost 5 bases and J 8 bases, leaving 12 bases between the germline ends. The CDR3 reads CSVQQGRGYTF. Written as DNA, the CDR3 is TGCAGCGTTCAACAGGGAAGGGGCTACACCTTC.

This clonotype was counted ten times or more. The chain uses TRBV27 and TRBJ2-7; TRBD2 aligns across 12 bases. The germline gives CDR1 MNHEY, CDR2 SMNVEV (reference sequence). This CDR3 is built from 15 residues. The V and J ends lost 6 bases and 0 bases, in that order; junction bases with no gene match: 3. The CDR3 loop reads CASSSTSGSSYEQYF. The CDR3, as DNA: TGTGCCAGCAGCTCGACTAGCGGGAGCTCCTACGAGCAGTACTTC.

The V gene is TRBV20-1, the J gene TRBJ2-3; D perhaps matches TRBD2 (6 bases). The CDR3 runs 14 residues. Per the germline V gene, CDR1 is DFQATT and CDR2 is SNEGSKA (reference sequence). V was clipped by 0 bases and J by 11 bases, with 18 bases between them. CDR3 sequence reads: CSARDRGLSGLQYF. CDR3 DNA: TGCAGTGCTAGAGATCGGGGGTTGAGCGGGTTGCAGTATTTT.

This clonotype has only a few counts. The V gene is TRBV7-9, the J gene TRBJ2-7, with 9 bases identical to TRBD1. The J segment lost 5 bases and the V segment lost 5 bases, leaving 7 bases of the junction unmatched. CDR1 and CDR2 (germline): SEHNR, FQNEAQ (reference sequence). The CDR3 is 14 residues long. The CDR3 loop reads CASSTRDRDDEQYF. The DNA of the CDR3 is TGTGCCAGCAGCACCCGGGACAGGGACGACGAGCAGTACTTC.

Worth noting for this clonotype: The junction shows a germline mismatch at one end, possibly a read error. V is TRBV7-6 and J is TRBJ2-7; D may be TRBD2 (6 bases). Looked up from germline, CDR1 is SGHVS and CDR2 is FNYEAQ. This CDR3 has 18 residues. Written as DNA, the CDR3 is TGTGCCAGCAGTTTAGGGACTCCTGGGGTAAAGTCAAGCTACGAGCAGTACTTC. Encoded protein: CASSLGTPGVKSSYEQYF.

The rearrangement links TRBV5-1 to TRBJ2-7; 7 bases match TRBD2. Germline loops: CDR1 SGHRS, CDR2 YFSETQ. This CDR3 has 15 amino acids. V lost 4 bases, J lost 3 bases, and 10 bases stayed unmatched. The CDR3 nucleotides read TGCGCCAGCAGCGCCGAACCGACTAGCAGCTACGAGCAGTACTTC. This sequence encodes CASSAEPTSSYEQYF.

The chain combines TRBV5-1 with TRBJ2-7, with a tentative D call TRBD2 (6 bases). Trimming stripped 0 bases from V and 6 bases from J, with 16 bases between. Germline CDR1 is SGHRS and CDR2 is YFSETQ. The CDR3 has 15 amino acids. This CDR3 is CASSLEGFRESEQYF. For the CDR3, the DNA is TGCGCCAGCAGCTTGGAGGGGTTCCGGGAGTCCGAGCAGTACTTC.

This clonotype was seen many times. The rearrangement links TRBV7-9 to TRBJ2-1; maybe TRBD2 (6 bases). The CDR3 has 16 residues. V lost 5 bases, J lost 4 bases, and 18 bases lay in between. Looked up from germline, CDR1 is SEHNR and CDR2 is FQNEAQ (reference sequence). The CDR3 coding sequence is TGTGCCAGCAGCCGGCAGGGCTTAGGGACTTACAATGAGCAGTTCTTC. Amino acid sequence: CASSRQGLGTYNEQFF. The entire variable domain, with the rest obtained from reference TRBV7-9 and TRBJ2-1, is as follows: DTGVSQNPRHKITKRGQNVTFRCDPISEHNRLYWYRQTLGQGPEFLTYFQNEAQLEKSRLLSDRFSAERPKGSFSTLEIQRTEQGDSAMYLCASSRQGLGTYNEQFFGPGTRLTVL.

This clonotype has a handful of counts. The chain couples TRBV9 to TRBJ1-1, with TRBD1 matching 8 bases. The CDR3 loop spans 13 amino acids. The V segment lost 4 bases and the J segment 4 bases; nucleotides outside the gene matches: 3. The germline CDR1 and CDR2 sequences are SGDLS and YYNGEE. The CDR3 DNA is TGTGCCAGCAGCACCGGGACAGGCACTGAAGCTTTCTTT. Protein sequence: CASSTGTGTEAFF.

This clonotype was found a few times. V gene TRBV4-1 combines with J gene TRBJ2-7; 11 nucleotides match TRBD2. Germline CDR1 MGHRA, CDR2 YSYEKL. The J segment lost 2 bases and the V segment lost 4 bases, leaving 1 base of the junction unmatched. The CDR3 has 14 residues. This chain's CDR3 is CASSRLAGTYEQYF. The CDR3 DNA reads TGCGCCAGCAGCCGACTAGCGGGAACCTACGAGCAGTACTTC.

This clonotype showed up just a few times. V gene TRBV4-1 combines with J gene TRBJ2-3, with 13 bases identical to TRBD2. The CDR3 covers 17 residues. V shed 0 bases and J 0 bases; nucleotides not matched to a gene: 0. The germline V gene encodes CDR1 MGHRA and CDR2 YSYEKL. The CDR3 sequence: CASSQEGLAGSTDTQYF. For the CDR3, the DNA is TGCGCCAGCAGCCAAGAGGGACTAGCGGGAAGCACAGATACGCAGTATTTT.

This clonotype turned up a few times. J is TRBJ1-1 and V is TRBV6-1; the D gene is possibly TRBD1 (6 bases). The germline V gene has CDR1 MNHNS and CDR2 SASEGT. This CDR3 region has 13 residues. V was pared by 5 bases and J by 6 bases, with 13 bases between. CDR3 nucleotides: TGTGCCAGCAGTAGGGGGGGCGGGTCTGAAGCTTTCTTT. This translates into CASSRGGGSEAFF.

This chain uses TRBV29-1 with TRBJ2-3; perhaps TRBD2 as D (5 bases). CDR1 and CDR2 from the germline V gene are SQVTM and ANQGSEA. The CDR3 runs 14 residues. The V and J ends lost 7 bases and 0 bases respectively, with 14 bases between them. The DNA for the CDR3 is TGCAGCGCCCTGGGGAGCTCCAGCACAGATACGCAGTATTTT. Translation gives CSALGSSSTDTQYF.

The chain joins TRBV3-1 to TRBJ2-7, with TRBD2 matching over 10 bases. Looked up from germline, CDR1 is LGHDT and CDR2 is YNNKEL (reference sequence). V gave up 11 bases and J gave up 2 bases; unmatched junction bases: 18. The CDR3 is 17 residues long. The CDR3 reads CACTQDWGLATPYEQYF. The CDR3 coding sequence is TGTGCCTGCACCCAAGATTGGGGACTAGCGACCCCCTACGAGCAGTACTTC.

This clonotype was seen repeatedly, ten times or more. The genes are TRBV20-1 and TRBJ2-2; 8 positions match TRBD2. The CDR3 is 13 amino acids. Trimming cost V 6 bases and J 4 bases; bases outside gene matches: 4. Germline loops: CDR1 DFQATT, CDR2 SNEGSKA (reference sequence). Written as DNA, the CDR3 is TGCAGTGCGACTAGCGTGAGCACCGGGGAGCTGTTTTTT. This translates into CSATSVSTGELFF.

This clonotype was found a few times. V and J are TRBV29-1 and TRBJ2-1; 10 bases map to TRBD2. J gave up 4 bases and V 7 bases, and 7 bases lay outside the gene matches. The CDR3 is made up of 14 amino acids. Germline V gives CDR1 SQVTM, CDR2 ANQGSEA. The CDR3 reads CSGRLAGQYNEQFF. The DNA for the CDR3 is TGCAGCGGACGACTAGCGGGCCAATACAATGAGCAGTTCTTC.

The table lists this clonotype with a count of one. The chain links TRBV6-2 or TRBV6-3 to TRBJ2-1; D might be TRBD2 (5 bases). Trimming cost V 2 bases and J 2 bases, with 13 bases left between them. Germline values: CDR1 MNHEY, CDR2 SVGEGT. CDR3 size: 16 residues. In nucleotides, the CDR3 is TGTGCCAGCAGTTACAGGAGCCTAGCCACCTACAATGAGCAGTTCTTC. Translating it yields CASSYRSLATYNEQFF.

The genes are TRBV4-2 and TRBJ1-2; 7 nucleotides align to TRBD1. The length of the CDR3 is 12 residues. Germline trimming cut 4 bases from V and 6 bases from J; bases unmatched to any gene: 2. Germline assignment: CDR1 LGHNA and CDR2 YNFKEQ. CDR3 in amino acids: CASSPGTDGYTF. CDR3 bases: TGTGCCAGCAGCCCAGGGACAGATGGCTACACCTTC.